This T cell receptor beta chain was documented in a study of human T cells and chemical hapten exposure. Study conclusions and caveats: Counts of expanded TCRs at PT1 were positively correlated with patch test score.

This clonotype was detected a few times. Its antigen is still unknown. TCRdb ran MiXCR on the RACE reads and lists one entry per CDR3 protein. Found here are about 120,000 distinct CDR3 sequences, roughly 15% of them singletons; the top ten hold around 0.99%. The time point here: patch test 1, 2 weeks after DPC sensitization. The treatment was: therapeutic diphenylcyclopropenone sensitization with weekly scalp DPC. The sequencing here drew on whole blood, taken in connection with sensitization to the hapten diphenylcyclopropenone (DPC). This TCR was recovered from a man aged 18 to 35 with alopecia areata. Some clones in this sample may be carry-over from other donors' samples.

For the CDR3, the DNA is TGTGCCAGCAGTTTTCGGACAGGGGTGGGCACAGATACGCAGTATTTT. Protein sequence: CASSFRTGVGTDTQYF. V gene TRBV12-3 or TRBV12-4 combines with J gene TRBJ2-3, with TRBD1 identical over 9 bases. The CDR3 consists of 16 residues. V shed 3 bases, J shed 1 base, and the junction held 5 bases outside the gene matches.